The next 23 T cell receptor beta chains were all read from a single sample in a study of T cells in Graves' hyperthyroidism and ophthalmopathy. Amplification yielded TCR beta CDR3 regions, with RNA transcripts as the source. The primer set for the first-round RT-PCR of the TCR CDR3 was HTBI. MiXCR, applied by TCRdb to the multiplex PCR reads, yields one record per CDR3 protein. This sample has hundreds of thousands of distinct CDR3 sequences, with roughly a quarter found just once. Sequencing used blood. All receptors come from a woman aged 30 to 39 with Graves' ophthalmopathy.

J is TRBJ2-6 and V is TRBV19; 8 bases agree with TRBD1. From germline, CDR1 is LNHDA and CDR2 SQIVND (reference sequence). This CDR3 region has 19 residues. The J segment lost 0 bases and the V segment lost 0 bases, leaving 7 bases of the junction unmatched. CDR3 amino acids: CASSIDADRGSSGANVLTF. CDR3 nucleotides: TGTGCCAGTAGTATAGATGCTGACAGGGGAAGCTCTGGGGCCAACGTCCTGACTTTC. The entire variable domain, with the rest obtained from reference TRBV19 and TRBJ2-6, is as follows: DGGITQSPKYLFRKEGQNVTLSCEQNLNHDAMYWYRQDPGQGLRLIYYSQIVNDFQKGDIAEGYSVSREKKESFPLTVTSAQKNPTAFYLCASSIDADRGSSGANVLTFGAGSRLTVL.

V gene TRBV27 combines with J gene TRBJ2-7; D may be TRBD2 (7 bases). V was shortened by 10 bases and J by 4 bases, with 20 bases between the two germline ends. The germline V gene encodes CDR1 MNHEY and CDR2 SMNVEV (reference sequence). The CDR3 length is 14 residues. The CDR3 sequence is CATLGGGRCYEQYF. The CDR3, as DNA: TGTGCCACCCTAGGGGGGGGAAGATGTTACGAGCAGTACTTC.

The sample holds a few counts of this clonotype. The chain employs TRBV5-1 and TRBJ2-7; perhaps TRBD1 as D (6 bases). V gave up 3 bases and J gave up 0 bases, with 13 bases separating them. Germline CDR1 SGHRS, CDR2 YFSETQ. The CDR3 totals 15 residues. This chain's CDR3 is CASSSSTGSSYEQYF. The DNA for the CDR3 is TGCGCCAGCAGCTCATCAACAGGGAGCTCCTACGAGCAGTACTTC.

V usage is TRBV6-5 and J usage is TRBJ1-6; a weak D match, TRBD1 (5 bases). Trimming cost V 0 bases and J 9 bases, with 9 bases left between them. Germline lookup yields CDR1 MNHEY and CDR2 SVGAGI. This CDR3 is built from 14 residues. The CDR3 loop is CASSYSGEGSPLHF. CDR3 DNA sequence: TGTGCCAGCAGTTACTCGGGGGAAGGTTCACCCCTCCACTTT.

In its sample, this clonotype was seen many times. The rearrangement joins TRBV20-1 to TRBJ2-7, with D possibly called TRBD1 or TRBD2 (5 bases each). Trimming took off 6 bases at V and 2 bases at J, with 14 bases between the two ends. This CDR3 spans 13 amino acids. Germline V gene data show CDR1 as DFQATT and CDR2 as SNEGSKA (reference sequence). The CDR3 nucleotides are TGCAGTGCCGGGACGTCGCTTACCTACGAGCAGTACTTC. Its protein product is CSAGTSLTYEQYF.

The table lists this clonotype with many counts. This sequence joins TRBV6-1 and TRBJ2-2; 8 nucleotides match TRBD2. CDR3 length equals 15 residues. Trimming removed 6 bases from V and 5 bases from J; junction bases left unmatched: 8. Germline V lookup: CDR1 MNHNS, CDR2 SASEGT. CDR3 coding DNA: TGTGCCAGCAGCCCGGGGGGGGGTGTTACCGGGGAGCTGTTTTTT. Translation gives CASSPGGGVTGELFF.

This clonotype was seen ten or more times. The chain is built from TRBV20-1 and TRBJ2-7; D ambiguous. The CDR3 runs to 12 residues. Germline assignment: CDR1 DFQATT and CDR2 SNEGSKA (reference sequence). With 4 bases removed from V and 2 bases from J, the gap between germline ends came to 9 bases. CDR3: CSATLGAYEQYF. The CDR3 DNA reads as TGCAGTGCTACCCTTGGGGCCTACGAGCAGTACTTC.

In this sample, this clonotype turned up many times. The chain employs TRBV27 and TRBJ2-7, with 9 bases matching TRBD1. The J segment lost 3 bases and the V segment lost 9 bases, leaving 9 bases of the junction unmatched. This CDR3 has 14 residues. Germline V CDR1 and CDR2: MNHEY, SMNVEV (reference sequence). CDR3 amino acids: CASPGGQGYYEQYF. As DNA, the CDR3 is TGTGCCAGTCCGGGGGGACAGGGATACTACGAGCAGTACTTC.

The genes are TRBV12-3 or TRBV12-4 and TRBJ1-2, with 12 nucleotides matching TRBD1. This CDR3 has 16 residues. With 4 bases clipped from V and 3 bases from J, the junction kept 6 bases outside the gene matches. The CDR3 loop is CASSSGTGGFDYGYTF. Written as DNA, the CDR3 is TGTGCCAGCAGTTCAGGGACAGGGGGCTTCGACTATGGCTACACCTTC.

For the CDR3, the DNA is TGTGCCAGCAGTGAAAGGGTGGGCAGGAAGTACTATGGCTACACCTTC. As protein: CASSERVGRKYYGYTF. The chain has TRBV2 and TRBJ1-2; no firm D call. V lost 2 bases to trimming and J lost 3 bases, with 16 bases between them. This CDR3 spans 16 amino acids. Germline V gene lookup returns CDR1 SNHLY and CDR2 FYNNEI.

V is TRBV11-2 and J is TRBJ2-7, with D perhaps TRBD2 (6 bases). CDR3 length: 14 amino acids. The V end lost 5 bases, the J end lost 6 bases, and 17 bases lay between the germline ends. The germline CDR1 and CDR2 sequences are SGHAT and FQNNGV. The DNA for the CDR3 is TGTGCCAGCAGCCCCGGGGGATCTGCACCCGAGCAGTACTTC. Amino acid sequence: CASSPGGSAPEQYF.

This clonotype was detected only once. The CDR3 region is CASSLRRTDLCTF. CDR3 nucleotides: TGTGCCAGCAGTCTCCGTCGGACAGATTTATGCACCTTC. This chain connects TRBV27 to TRBJ1-2; perhaps TRBD1 as D (6 bases). The V gene lost 5 bases and the J gene lost 13 bases, with 20 bases spanning the gap. The CDR3 is 13 amino acids. Germline V lookup: CDR1 MNHEY, CDR2 SMNVEV (reference sequence).

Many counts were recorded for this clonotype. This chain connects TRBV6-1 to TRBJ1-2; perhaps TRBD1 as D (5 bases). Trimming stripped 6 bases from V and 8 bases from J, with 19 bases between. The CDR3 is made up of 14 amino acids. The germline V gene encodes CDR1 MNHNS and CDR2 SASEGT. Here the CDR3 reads CASRTRSGDRGYTF. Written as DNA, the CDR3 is TGTGCCAGCAGGACAAGGTCGGGGGATCGGGGCTACACCTTC.

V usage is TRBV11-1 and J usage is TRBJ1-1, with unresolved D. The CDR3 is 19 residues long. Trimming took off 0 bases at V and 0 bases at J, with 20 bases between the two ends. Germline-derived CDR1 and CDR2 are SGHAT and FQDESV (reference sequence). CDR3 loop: CASSLALYSIDHMNTEAFF. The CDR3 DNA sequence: TGTGCCAGCAGCTTAGCGCTATACAGCATCGACCACATGAACACTGAAGCTTTCTTT.

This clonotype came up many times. The CDR3 protein is CAWAHLTSGGYEQYF. In DNA, the CDR3 is TGTGCCTGGGCCCATTTAACTAGCGGGGGCTACGAGCAGTACTTC. The V call is TRBV30, the J call TRBJ2-7; 11 bases agree with TRBD2. Germline V CDR1 and CDR2: GTSNPN, SVGIG (reference sequence). V lost 5 bases, J lost 3 bases, and 9 bases stayed unmatched. The CDR3 is made up of 15 amino acids.

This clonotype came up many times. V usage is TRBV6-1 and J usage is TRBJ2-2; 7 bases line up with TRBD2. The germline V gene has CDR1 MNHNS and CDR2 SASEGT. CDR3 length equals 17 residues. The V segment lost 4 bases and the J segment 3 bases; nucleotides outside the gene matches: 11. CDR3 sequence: CASSAFLAGGYTGELFF. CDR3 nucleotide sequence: TGTGCCAGCAGTGCTTTTTTAGCGGGCGGTTACACCGGGGAGCTGTTTTTT.

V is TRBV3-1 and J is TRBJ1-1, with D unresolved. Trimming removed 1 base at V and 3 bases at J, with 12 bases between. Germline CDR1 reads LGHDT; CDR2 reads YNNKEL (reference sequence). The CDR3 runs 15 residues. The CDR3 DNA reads TGTGCCAGCAGCCAAGCCGGACTGCCCGACACTGAAGCTTTCTTT. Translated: CASSQAGLPDTEAFF.

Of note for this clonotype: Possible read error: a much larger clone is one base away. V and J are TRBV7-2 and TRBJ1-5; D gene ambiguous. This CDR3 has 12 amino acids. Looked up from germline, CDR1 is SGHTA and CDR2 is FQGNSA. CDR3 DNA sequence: TGTGTCAGCAGCTTAGCGGATCAGCCCCAGCATTTT. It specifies CVSSLADQPQHF.

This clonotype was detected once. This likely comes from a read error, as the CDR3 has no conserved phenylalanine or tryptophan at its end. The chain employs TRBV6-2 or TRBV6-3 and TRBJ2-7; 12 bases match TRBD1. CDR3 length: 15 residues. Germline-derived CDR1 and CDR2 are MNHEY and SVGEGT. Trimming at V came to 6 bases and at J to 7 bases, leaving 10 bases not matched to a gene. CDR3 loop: CASSVPGQGAREQYL. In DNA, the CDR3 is TGTGCCAGCAGCGTGCCGGGACAGGGGGCTAGAGAGCAGTACCTC.

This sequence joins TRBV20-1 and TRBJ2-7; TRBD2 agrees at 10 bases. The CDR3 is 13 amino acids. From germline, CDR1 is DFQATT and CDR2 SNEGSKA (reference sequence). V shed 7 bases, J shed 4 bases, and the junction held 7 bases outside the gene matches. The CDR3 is CSGQSSGSYEQYF. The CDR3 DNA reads TGCAGTGGCCAGTCTAGCGGGAGTTACGAGCAGTACTTC.

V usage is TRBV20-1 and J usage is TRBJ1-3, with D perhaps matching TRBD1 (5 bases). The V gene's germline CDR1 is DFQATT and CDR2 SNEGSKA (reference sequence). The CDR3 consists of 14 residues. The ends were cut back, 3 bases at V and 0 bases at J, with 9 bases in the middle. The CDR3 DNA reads TGCAGTGCTAGCTCCGGGACCTCTGGAAACACCATATATTTT. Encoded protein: CSASSGTSGNTIYF.

The CDR3 DNA sequence: TGCAGCGTTGGAATCCAAGAGGGGGCGAACACCGGGGAGCTGTTTTTT. This translates into CSVGIQEGANTGELFF. The chain combines TRBV29-1 with TRBJ2-2; D might be TRBD1 (6 bases). The CDR3 sequence is 16 residues long. With 4 bases removed from V and 0 bases from J, the gap between germline ends came to 15 bases. The germline gives CDR1 SQVTM, CDR2 ANQGSEA.

The CDR3 region has the DNA TGTGCCAGCACCATATTGGAAACTGAAGCTTTCTTT. Translating gives CASTILETEAFF. The chain joins TRBV2 to TRBJ1-1; unclear D gene. Germline V gene sequence: CDR1 SNHLY, CDR2 FYNNEI. Trimming removed 7 bases at V and 5 bases at J, with 11 bases between. The CDR3 is 12 residues long. Variable domain in full (rest from reference TRBV2 and TRBJ1-1): EPEVTQTPSHQVTQMGQEVILRCVPISNHLYFYWYRQILGQKVEFLVSFYNNEISEKSEIFDDQFSVERPDGSNFTLKIRSTKLEDSAMYFCASTILETEAFFGQGTRLTVV.